The text below deals with one T cell receptor beta chain. Its specificity is not known. These data are taken from a study of cytomegalovirus exposure and HLA in healthy donors. Study-wide background: Early released data comprised around 85 million unique TCRs from HLA-typed donors. Study outcomes and limitations: Later analysis identified about 17,000 TCR beta sequences associated with HLA alleles, using a false discovery rate threshold of 0.05.

The V gene's germline CDR1 is LGHNA and CDR2 YNFKEQ. This CDR3 has 16 residues. V was pared by 0 bases and J by 5 bases, with 14 bases between. It was with 60 Vbeta and 13 Jbeta primers that the PCR ran. Clones were sequenced by immunoSEQ multiplex PCR, and TCRdb holds only the in-frame ones, with some missing. The data contain more than 75,000 clones, over 65% of them seen just once; the ten biggest clones take up more than 8.5%. This sequence originates from a man aged 40-50 years in good health and CMV-seropositive. The chain joins TRBV4-2 to TRBJ2-1; perhaps TRBD2 as D (6 bases). The sample comprised PBMCs. This CDR3 is CASSQDTEGWDNEQFF. DNA for the CDR3: TGTGCCAGCAGCCAAGATACGGAGGGGTGGGACAATGAGCAGTTCTTC.